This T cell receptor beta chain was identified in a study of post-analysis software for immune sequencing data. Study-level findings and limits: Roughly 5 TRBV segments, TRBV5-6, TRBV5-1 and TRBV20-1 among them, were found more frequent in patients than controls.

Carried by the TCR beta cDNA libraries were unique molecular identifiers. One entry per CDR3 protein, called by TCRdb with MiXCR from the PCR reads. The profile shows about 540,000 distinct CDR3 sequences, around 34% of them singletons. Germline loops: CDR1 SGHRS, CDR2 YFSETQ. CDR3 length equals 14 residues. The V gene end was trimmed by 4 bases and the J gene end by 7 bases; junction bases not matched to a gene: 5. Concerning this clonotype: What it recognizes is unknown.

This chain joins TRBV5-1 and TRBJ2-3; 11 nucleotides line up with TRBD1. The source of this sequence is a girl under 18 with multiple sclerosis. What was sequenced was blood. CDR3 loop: CASSLRTGGNTQYF. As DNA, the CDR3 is TGCGCCAGCAGCCTACGGACAGGGGGCAATACGCAGTATTTT. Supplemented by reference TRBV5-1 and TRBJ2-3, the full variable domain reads KAGVTQTPRYLIKTRGQQVTLSCSPISGHRSVSWYQQTPGQGLQFLFEYFSETQRNKGNFPGRFSGRQFSNSRSEMNVSTLELGDSALYLCASSLRTGGNTQYFGPGTRLTVL.